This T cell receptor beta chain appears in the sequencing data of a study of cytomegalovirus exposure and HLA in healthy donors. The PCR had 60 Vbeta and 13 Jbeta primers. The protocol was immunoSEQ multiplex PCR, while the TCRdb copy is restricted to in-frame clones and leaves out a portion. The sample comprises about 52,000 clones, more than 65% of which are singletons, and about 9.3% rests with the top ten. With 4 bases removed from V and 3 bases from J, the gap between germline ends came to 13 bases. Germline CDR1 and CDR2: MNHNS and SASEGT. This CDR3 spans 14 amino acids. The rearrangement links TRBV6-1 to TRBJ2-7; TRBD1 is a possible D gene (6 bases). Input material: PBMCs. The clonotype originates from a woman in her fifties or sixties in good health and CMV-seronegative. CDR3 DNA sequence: TGTGCCAGCAGTGGACAGGAGTTTAGCTACGAGCAGTACGTC. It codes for CASSGQEFSYEQYV.